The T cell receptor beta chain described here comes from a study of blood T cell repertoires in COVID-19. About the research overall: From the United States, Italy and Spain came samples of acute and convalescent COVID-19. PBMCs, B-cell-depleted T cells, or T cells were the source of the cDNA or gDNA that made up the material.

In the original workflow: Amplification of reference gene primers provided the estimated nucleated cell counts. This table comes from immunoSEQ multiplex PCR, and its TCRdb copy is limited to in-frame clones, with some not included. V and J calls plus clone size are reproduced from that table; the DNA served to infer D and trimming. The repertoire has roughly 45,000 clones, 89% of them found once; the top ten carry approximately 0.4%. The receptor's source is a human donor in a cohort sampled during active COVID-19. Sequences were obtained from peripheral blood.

The CDR3: CASRSHRDREHEQYF. The DNA of the CDR3 is TGTGCCAGCAGGTCCCACCGGGACAGGGAACACGAGCAGTACTTC. This chain uses TRBV27 with TRBJ2-7, with TRBD1 matching over 9 bases. The CDR3 is made up of 15 amino acids. CDR1 is MNHEY, CDR2 SMNVEV, per germline (reference sequence). Trimming at V came to 6 bases and at J to 5 bases, leaving 11 bases not matched to a gene.